This T cell receptor beta chain was sequenced during a study of blood T cells in healthy people across ages (dated by TCRdb to about 2015). As for the study more broadly: Template switching captured roughly one uniquely barcoded TCR beta cDNA molecule per two T cells in model experiments. Using deep sequencing normalized with unique cDNA molecular identifiers, the study measured how TCR beta repertoire diversity changes with age. Four age groups were formed from the donors: young (average about 16 years), middle-aged (around 37), aged (approximately 60) and long-lived (less than 85). To avoid experimental bias, donors of different ages were randomly spread across the sequencing lanes. The study analyzed two additional independent replicas of 1 million unique cDNA reads from the same blood draw for two donors, one aged 18 to 30 and one aged 80 or older.

The CDR3 spans 15 residues, from the cysteine through the phenylalanine. Here the CDR3 DNA is all that survives: 45 bases in frame from base 1. The germline V gene gives CDR1 as SQVTM and CDR2 as ANQGSEA. V loses 4 bases, J loses 2 bases, and the germline ends lie 16 bases apart. Of note for this clonotype: Its antigen remains undetermined. No quality values exist for individual bases; no much larger clone is one base distant.

Donors were about 36 systemically healthy Caucasian individuals from Russia aged roughly 6 to 95 years. Approximately 10 milliliters of peripheral blood were collected from each donor into EDTA-treated Vacutainer tubes. Ficoll-Paque density-gradient centrifugation was used to isolate PBMCs, with at least 6.5 million per sample. Total RNA, at least 6 micrograms per sample, was extracted from PBMCs with Trizol reagent. Naive CD45RAhigh/CD27high T cell percentages were measured by flow cytometry on a PBMC aliquot from every donor. Library preparation was by 5' RACE. Reads for this sample came from an Illumina HiSeq 2500. A second PCR of about 7 to 12 cycles was run with a J-beta primer mix and a sample-barcoded 5' primer. Each TCR beta cDNA molecule received a unique molecular identifier from a template-switch 5' adaptor carrying 12 random nucleotides. Each sample yielded at least 2.5 million CDR3-containing paired-end reads. All of the RNA was converted into first-strand cDNA using the Mint cDNA synthesis kit, with a TRBC-specific oligonucleotide serving as the primer. All cDNA was treated with uracil-DNA glycosylase and then went through a first 18-cycle PCR with the universal primers M1SS and BC2_uni_R. Concerning the study's data processing: For normalization, 1 million high-quality reads, each with a distinct molecular identifier, were randomly selected from each sample. Instead of being binned into consensus sequences, reads that shared molecular identifiers were thrown out. MiTCR, set to a Q25 quality threshold and the strictest error-elimination algorithm, was used for CDR3 identification, clonotype clustering and error correction. A nonparametric unseen species model using Euler transformation provided a lower-bound estimate of total TCR beta diversity. TCRdb applied fastp at Q25 and MiXCR to the public reads, then kept only in-frame beta chains. Rows merge per CDR3 protein into single entries with the most common DNA and genes. These V and J calls derive from TCRdb rather than the authors' analysis. The table for this sample lists about 570,000 distinct CDR3 sequences; roughly a quarter of them were counted only once. Approximately 17% of the sample goes to the ten largest clones.

The investigation overall reported the following: Donor CMV infection status was unknown, potentially confounding age-related changes in expanded clonotypes. Compared with the aged group, the long-lived group had more naive CD4+ T cells, fewer expanded clones and increased TCR diversity, a pattern suggesting age selection. As age increased, observed TCR beta diversity per million T cells dropped in a roughly linear way, and a significant reduction was already evident by age 40. Bulk unsorted PBMC profiling prevented conclusive comparison of naive and antigen-experienced compartments. Estimates of total diversity based on one million sequenced T cells were regarded as lower bounds and as underestimates. There was a strong correlation between observed TCR beta diversity and the percentage of naive T cells measured by flow cytometry.

The rearrangement joined TRBV29-1 to TRBJ2-3, and the D gene may be TRBD2, 5 bases matching. Sequences were obtained from blood. This receptor was taken from a woman in her 70s in good health. The nucleotide sequence reads TGCAGCGTTGTTGGAGGCCCAGACGACACAGATACGCAGTATTTT. It translates as CSVVGGPDDTDTQYF.